This TCR beta chain was obtained from a study of T cells in narcolepsy. Study observations and caveats: In some patient and control memory CD4+ samples, autoreactive clones were absent. Autoreactive HCRT-specific and TRIB2-specific clonotypes were marked in same-patient CSF-versus-blood CD4+ comparisons.

The CDR3 sequence is 15 residues long. The germline V gene has CDR1 SNHLY and CDR2 FYNNEI. V lost 7 bases and J lost 5; bases outside the gene matches: 12. On this clone: Its antigen is currently unknown.

Sequencing was performed with immunoSEQ multiplex PCR; in TCRdb, only in-frame clones are kept and a portion is missing. The sample includes under 40,000 clones, roughly 87% seen only once; the top ten take roughly 0.7%. The sequence was collected from a human donor in good health. The gene calls are TRBV2 and TRBJ2-5; 8 bases agree with TRBD1. The sequenced material came from memory (CD45RA-) CD4+ T cells from blood. The CDR3 nucleotides read TGTGCCAGCACCCGCCCCGGACAGGGTGGTGAGACCCAGTACTTC. Protein: CASTRPGQGGETQYF. Variable domain in full (rest from reference TRBV2 and TRBJ2-5): EPEVTQTPSHQVTQMGQEVILRCVPISNHLYFYWYRQILGQKVEFLVSFYNNEISEKSEIFDDQFSVERPDGSNFTLKIRSTKLEDSAMYFCASTRPGQGGETQYFGPGTRLLVL.